This T cell receptor beta chain was obtained from a study of CD8+ T cells in alopecia areata (dated by TCRdb to the late 2010s). For context, the study as a whole: Treated patients were enrolled in an open-label pilot trial of oral tofacitinib at 5 to 10 mg twice daily for moderate-to-severe alopecia areata. Patients stayed on tofacitinib for 6 to 18 months and then had 6 months of follow-up off drug so that delayed response and recurrence could be assessed. In both human patients and the C3H/HeJ mouse model, the study applied high-throughput TCRbeta sequencing to look at T cell clonal expansion in alopecia areata. Scalp tissue and sorted CD4+ and CD8+ peripheral blood T cells from patchy and totalis/universalis alopecia areata patients and from healthy controls were covered by human TCRbeta sequencing. Biopsies were taken from tofacitinib-treated patients at baseline and at 4 and 24 weeks of treatment, and a later scalp biopsy was taken in several of the tofacitinib-treated patients. Scalp clonality was compared across normal scalp (n=4), patchy alopecia areata scalp (n=8), and alopecia totalis/universalis scalp (n=8). RNA was extracted with the PAXgene miRNA kit for fixed scalp, the miRNeasy kit for PBMCs, and the RNeasy kit for mouse skin. immunoSEQ multiplex PCR using 35 Vbeta forward primers and 13 Jbeta reverse primers was used to amplify TCRbeta CDR3 regions.

CDR1 and CDR2 were assigned from the germline V gene as MNHEY and SVGAGI. The CDR3 runs 14 amino acids, cysteine and phenylalanine included. Of all the DNA, just the CDR3 is kept, 42 bases in frame from base 1. Trimming removed 10 bases from V and 2 bases from J; the gene matches leave 5 bases unexplained. Library prep was done by the immunoSEQ multiplex PCR assay. To provide template for TCR sequencing, every sample had RNA extracted and reverse transcribed into cDNA. SuperScript III was used to make first-strand cDNA, primed with a 2:1 mix of oligo-dT and random hexamers. A synthetic immune receptor repertoire was used to measure amplification bias, and any remaining bias was corrected computationally. In the original analysis: Raw reads were preprocessed to remove errors, and CDR3 was defined according to IMGT conventions as the region from the conserved cysteine to phenylalanine. To get clonality, Shannon entropy was normalized by log2 of the number of productive unique TCRs and the result was subtracted from 1. Whether scalp clones were CD4 or CD8 was inferred by matching scalp TCRbeta sequences against CD4 and CD8 repertoires sorted from blood. Drawn from immuneACCESS, this table holds only the in-frame rearrangements with V and J called that TCRdb kept. Clones are partly lost; checked studies trace under half to an unresolved V gene and leave the rest unexplained. V, J and clone size were drawn from that table, and D and trimming were deduced from the DNA. This sample gives about 200,000 clones in total; 50% to 70% of them show up just once. Roughly 0.47% of the sample belongs to the ten largest clones.

With regard to this clone: Its target antigen remains unknown. No quality values exist for individual bases; no much larger clone is one base distant.

The intended sense of this specimen's time point label: baseline before oral tofacitinib. Lesional scalp punch biopsies and peripheral blood were collected from alopecia areata patients. PBMCs were isolated by density centrifugation and stained for CD3, CD4 and CD8, after which CD4+ and CD8+ T cells were sorted on a FACSAria. What the research found in general, with its limitations: Shared TCR sequences between patients were less evident than in mice, which may be partly attributable to HLA diversity in the patient population. Unlike mouse skin, where gammadelta T cells dominate, normal human skin contains resident alphabeta T cells that get sequenced too, which complicates analysis of the scalp TCR repertoire. Higher clonality and more expanded CD8+ clones were observed in lesional scalp than in normal scalp, particularly in alopecia totalis/universalis, a finding suggestive of antigenic drive.

The sequencing used CD4+ T cells sorted from blood, collected at week 0. This chain is built from TRBV6-5 and TRBJ2-2, with 9 bases in between that match TRBD1. The TCR originated in a human donor with alopecia areata. In nucleotide form, the sequence is TGTGCCACCCAGGACAGGGGTAACACCGGGGAGCTGTTTTTT. The translation is CATQDRGNTGELFF.